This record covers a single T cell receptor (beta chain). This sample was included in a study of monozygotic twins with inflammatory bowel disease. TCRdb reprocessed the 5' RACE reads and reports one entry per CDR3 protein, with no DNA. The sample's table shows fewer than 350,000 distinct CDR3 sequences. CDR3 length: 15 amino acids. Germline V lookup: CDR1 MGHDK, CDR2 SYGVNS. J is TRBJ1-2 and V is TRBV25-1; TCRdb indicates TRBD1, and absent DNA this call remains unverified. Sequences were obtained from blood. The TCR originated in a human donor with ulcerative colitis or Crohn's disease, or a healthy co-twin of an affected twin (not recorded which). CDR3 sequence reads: CASSKQGFPPYGYTF.